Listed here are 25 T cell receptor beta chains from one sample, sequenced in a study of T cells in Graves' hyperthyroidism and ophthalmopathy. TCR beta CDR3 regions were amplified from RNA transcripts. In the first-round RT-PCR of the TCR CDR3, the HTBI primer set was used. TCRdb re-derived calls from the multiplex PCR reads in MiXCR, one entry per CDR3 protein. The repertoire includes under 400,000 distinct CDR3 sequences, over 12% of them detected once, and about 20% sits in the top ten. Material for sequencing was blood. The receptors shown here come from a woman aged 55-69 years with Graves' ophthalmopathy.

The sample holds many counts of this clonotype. The CDR3 DNA sequence: TGTGCCAGCAGACCCGCCGGGACAGGGGGCTACGAGCAGTACTTC. Translating gives CASRPAGTGGYEQYF. V and J are TRBV6-2 or TRBV6-3 and TRBJ2-7, with 11 nucleotides matching TRBD1. This CDR3 spans 15 amino acids. Trimming removed 6 bases from V and 3 bases from J; junction bases left unmatched: 7. Germline CDR1 is MNHEY and CDR2 is SVGEGT.

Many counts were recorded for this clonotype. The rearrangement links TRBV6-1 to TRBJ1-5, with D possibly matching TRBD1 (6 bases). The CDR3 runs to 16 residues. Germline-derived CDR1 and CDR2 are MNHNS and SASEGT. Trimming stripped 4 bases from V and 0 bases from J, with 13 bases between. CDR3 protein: CASSVTGSNSNQPQHF. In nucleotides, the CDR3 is TGTGCCAGCAGTGTCACAGGGAGTAATAGCAATCAGCCCCAGCATTTT.

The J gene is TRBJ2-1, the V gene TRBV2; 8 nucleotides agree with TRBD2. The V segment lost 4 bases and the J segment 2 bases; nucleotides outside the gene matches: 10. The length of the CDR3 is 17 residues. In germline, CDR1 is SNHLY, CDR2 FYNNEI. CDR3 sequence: CASSGGKREPPYNEQFF. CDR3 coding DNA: TGTGCCAGCAGTGGAGGAAAGCGGGAGCCTCCCTACAATGAGCAGTTCTTC.

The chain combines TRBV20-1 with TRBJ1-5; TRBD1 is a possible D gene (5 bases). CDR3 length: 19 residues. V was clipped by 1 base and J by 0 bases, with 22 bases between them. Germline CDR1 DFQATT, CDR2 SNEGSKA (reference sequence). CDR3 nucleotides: TGCAGTGCTAGAGCCCGATACCAGGGTAGGAGATATAGCAATCAGCCCCAGCATTTT. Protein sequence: CSARARYQGRRYSNQPQHF.

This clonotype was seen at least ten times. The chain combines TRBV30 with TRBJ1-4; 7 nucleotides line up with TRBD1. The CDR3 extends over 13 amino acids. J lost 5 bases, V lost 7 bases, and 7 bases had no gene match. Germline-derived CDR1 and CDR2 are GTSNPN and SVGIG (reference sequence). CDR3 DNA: TGTGCCTTCCGGGACAGCTTGAATGAAAAACTGTTTTTT. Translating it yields CAFRDSLNEKLFF. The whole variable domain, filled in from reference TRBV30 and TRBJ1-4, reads SQTIHQWPATLVQPVGSPLSLECTVEGTSNPNLYWYRQAAGRGLQLLFYSVGIGQISSEVPQNLSASRPQDRQFILSSKKLLLSDSGFYLCAFRDSLNEKLFFGSGTQLSVL.

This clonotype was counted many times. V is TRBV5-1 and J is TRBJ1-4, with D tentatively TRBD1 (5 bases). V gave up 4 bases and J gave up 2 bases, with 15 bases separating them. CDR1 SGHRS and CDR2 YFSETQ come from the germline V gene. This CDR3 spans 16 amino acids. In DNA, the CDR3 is TGCGCCAGCAGCCGGGACGGATTAGGTACTAATGAAAAACTGTTTTTT. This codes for CASSRDGLGTNEKLFF.

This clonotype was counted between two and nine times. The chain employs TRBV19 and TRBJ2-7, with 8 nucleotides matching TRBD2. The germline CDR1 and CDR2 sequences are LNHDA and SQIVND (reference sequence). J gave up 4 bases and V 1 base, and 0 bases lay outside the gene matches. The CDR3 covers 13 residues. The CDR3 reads CASSIGGRYEQYF. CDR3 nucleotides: TGTGCCAGTAGTATAGGCGGGAGGTACGAGCAGTACTTC.

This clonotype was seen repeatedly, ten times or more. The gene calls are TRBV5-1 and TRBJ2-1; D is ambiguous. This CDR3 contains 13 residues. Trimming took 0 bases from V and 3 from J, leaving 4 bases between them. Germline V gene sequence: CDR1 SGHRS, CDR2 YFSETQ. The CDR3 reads CASSLESYNEQFF. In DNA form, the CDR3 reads TGCGCCAGCAGCTTGGAAAGCTACAATGAGCAGTTCTTC.

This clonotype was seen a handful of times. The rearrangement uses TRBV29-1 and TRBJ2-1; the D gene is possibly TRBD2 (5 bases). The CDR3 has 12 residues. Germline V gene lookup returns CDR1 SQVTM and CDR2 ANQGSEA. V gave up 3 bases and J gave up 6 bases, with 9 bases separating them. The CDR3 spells CSVEKGSNEQFF. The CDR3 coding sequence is TGCAGCGTTGAGAAAGGGAGCAATGAGCAGTTCTTC.

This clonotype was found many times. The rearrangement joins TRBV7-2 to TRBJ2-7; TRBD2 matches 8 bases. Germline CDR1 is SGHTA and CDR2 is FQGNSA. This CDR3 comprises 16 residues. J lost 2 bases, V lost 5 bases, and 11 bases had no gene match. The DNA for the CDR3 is TGTGCCAGCAGCCCCCGGGGTAGCGGGACCACCTACGAGCAGTACTTC. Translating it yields CASSPRGSGTTYEQYF.

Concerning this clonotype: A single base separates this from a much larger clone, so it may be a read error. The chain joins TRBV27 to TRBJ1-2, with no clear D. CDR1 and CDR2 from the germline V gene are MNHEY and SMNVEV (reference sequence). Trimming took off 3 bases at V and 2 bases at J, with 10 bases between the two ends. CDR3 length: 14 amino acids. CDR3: CASSFRGSNYGYTF. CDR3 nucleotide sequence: TGTGCCAGCAGTTTCCGTGGGTCCAACTATGGCTACACCTTC.

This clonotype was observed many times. CDR3 coding DNA: TGTGCCAGCAGTTACGGCCGATATATCGGCTACACCTTC. Encoded protein: CASSYGRYIGYTF. The V call is TRBV6-6, the J call TRBJ1-2; no clear D. The CDR3 has 13 amino acids. Trimming stripped 2 bases from V and 8 bases from J, with 12 bases between. Looked up from germline, CDR1 is MNHNY and CDR2 is SVGAGI (reference sequence).

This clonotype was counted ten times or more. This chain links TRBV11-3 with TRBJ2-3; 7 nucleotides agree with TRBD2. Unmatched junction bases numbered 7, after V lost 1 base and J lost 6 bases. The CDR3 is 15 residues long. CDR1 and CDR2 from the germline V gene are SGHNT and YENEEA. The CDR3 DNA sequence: TGTGCCAGCAGCTTAGGGGCTAGCGGTTCGGATACGCAGTATTTT. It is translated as CASSLGASGSDTQYF. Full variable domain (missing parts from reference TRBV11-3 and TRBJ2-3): EAGVVQSPRYKIIEKKQPVAFWCNPISGHNTLYWYLQNLGQGPELLIRYENEEAVDDSQLPKDRFSAERLKGVDSTLKIQPAELGDSAVYLCASSLGASGSDTQYFGPGTRLTVL.

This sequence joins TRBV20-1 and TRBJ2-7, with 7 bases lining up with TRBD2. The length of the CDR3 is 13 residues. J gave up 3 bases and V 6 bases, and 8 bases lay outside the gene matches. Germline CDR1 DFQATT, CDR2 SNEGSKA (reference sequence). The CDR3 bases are TGCAGTGCCGAAGCGGGAACCGGCTACGAGCAGTACTTC. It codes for CSAEAGTGYEQYF.

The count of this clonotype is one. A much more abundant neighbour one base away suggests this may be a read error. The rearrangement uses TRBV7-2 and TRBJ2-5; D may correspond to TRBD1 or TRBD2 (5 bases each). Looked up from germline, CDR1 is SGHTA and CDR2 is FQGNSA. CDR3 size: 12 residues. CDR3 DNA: TGTGCCAGCAGCCTCCAAGGGGAGACCCAGCACTTC. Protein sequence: CASSLQGETQHF. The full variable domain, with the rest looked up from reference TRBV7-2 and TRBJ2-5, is GAGVSQSPSNKVTEKGKDVELRCDPISGHTALYWYRQSLGQGLEFLIYFQGNSAPDKSGLPSDRFSAERTGGSVSTLTIQRTQQEDSAVYLCASSLQGETQHFGPGTRLLVL.

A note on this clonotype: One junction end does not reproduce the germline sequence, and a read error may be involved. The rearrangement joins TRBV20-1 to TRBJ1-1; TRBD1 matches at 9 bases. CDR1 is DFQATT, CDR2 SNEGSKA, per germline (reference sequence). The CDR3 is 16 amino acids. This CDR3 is CGADRDRATLNTEASF. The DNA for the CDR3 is TGCGGTGCTGATCGGGACAGGGCGACTCTGAACACTGAAGCTTCCTTT.

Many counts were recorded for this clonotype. CDR3 residues: CASGAGGLNTEAFF. CDR3 nucleotides: TGCGCCAGCGGGGCAGGGGGCCTGAACACTGAAGCTTTCTTT. The J gene is TRBJ1-1, the V gene TRBV5-1, with 8 bases matching TRBD1. Germline V gene data show CDR1 as SGHRS and CDR2 as YFSETQ. Losses at the gene ends were 7 bases for V and 0 bases for J; bases not matched to a gene: 5. CDR3 length: 14 residues.

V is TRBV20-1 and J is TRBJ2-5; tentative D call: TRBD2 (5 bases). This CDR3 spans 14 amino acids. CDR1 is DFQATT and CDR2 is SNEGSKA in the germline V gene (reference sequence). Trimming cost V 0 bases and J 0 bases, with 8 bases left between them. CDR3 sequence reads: CSARDAGNQETQYF. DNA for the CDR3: TGCAGTGCTAGAGATGCGGGTAACCAAGAGACCCAGTACTTC.

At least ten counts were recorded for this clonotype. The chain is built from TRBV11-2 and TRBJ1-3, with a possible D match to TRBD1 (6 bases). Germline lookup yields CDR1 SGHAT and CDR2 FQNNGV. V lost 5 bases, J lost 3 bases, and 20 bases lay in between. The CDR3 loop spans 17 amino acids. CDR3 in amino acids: CASSHPLNTGIGNTIYF. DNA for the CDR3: TGTGCCAGCAGCCACCCGCTAAATACAGGGATTGGAAACACCATATATTTT.

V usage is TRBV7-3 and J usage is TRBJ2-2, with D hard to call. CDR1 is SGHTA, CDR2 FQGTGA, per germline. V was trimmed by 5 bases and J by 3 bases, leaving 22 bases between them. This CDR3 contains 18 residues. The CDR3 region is CASSVRDVGLGDTGELFF. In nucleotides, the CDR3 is TGTGCCAGCAGCGTAAGGGATGTAGGGCTAGGAGACACCGGGGAGCTGTTTTTT.

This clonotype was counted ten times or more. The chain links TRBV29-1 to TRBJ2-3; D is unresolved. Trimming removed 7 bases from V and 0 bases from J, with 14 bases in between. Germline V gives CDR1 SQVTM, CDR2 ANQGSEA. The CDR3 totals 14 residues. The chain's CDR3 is CSALDAASTDTQYF. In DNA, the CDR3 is TGCAGCGCCCTCGATGCAGCCAGCACAGATACGCAGTATTTT.

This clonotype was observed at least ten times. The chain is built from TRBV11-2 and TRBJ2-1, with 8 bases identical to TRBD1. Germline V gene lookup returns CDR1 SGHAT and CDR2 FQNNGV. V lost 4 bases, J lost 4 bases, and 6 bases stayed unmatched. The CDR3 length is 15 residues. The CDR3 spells CASSWDRNRYNEQFF. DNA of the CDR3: TGTGCCAGCAGCTGGGACAGGAACAGATACAATGAGCAGTTCTTC.

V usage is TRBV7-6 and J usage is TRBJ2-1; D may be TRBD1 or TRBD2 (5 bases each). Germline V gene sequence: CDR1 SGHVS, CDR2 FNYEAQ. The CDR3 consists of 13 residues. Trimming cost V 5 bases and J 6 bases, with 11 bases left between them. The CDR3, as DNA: TGTGCCAGCAGCACCGGGGCAAGCAATGAGCAGTTCTTC. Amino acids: CASSTGASNEQFF. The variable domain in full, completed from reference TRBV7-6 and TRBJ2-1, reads GAGVSQSPRYKVTKRGQDVALRCDPISGHVSLYWYRQALGQGPEFLTYFNYEAQQDKSGLPNDRFSAERPEGSISTLTIQRTEQRDSAMYRCASSTGASNEQFFGPGTRLTVL.

This CDR3 is CASSYRAQGAGTGELFF. CDR3 nucleotides: TGTGCCAGCAGTTACAGAGCGCAGGGGGCCGGGACCGGGGAGCTGTTTTTT. The chain couples TRBV6-5 to TRBJ2-2; 8 bases agree with TRBD1. The germline CDR1 and CDR2 sequences are MNHEY and SVGAGI. The J segment lost 5 bases and the V segment lost 2 bases, leaving 10 bases of the junction unmatched. The length of the CDR3 is 17 residues.

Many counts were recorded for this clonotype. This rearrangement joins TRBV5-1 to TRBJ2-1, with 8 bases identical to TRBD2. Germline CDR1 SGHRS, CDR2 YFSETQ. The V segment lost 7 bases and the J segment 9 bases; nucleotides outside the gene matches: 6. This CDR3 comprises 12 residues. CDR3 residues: CASGTSTTEQFF. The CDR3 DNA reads TGCGCCAGCGGGACTAGTACGACTGAGCAGTTCTTC.